This passage covers 9 T cell receptor beta chains from one sample sequenced in a study of T cells in Graves' hyperthyroidism and ophthalmopathy. TCR beta CDR3 regions were amplified from RNA. An initial round of RT-PCR targeting the TCR CDR3 relied on the HTBI primer set. MiXCR, run by TCRdb on the multiplex PCR reads, gives a single entry per CDR3 protein. The data contain more than 20,000 distinct CDR3 sequences, about half of them singletons. The sample comprised blood. Source of these receptors: a woman aged 40 to 50 with Graves' hyperthyroidism that later progressed to Graves' ophthalmopathy.

The chain employs TRBV7-3 and TRBJ2-1, with D possibly TRBD1 on 6 matching bases. From germline, CDR1 is SGHTA and CDR2 FQGTGA. The CDR3 is made up of 15 amino acids. V lost 5 bases to trimming and J lost 1 base, with 12 bases between them. The CDR3 here is CASSPQGPSYNEQFF. For the CDR3, the DNA is TGTGCCAGCAGCCCACAGGGTCCTTCCTACAATGAGCAGTTCTTC.

On this clonotype: The DNA is left out, because the CDR3 cannot be placed on it with certainty; the CDR3 is given as TCRdb lists it. This chain uses TRBV10-3 with TRBJ2-6; TRBD1 was called by the table and not checked on the DNA. The CDR3 contains 24 residues when both ends are counted. The germline V gene encodes CDR1 ENHRY and CDR2 SYGVKD. The CDR3 loop reads CAISERASGDSPLHFGNGTNVLTF.

This clonotype was seen many times. The chain is built from TRBV14 and TRBJ2-1; 12 nucleotides agree with TRBD2. The germline CDR1 and CDR2 sequences are SGHDN and FVKESK. The V gene end was trimmed by 4 bases and the J gene end by 5 bases; junction bases not matched to a gene: 9. The CDR3 extends over 17 amino acids. The CDR3 region has the DNA TGTGCCAGCAGCCGTCCGGGACTAGCGGGCCAGAACAATGAGCAGTTCTTC. Translation: CASSRPGLAGQNNEQFF. Variable domain in full (rest from reference TRBV14 and TRBJ2-1): EAGVTQFPSHSVIEKGQTVTLRCDPISGHDNLYWYRRVMGKEIKFLLHFVKESKQDESGMPNNRFLAERTGGTYSTLKVQPAELEDSGVYFCASSRPGLAGQNNEQFFGPGTRLTVL.

This clonotype was seen once. This chain connects TRBV10-3 to TRBJ2-7, with TRBD2 matching over 9 bases. This CDR3 region has 14 residues. V dropped 2 bases and J dropped 5; count of bases not matched to a gene: 4. Germline loops: CDR1 ENHRY, CDR2 SYGVKD. CDR3 residues: CAISENGGRDEQYF. The CDR3, as DNA: TGTGCCATCAGTGAGAACGGCGGGAGGGACGAGCAGTACTTC.

This clonotype was counted a few times. The rearrangement uses TRBV19 and TRBJ2-3, with TRBD2 as a possible D gene (7 bases). The CDR3 is 14 residues long. Trimming pared 6 bases from V and 9 bases from J, leaving 19 bases between. Germline CDR1 LNHDA, CDR2 SQIVND (reference sequence). The CDR3 loop is CASSATGGRNTQYF. The CDR3 DNA follows: TGTGCCAGTAGCGCGACGGGGGGCAGGAACACGCAGTATTTT. Combining the CDR3 with reference TRBV19 and TRBJ2-3 gives the whole variable domain DGGITQSPKYLFRKEGQNVTLSCEQNLNHDAMYWYRQDPGQGLRLIYYSQIVNDFQKGDIAEGYSVSREKKESFPLTVTSAQKNPTAFYLCASSATGGRNTQYFGPGTRLTVL.

In this sample, this clonotype is medium-sized (0.01 to 0.1%). The V and J genes are TRBV5-4 and TRBJ1-6; 8 bases are shared with TRBD1. V trimming: 0 bases; J trimming: 7 bases; junction bases outside the gene matches: 0. This CDR3 contains 14 residues. Germline V gene sequence: CDR1 SGHNT, CDR2 YYREEE (reference sequence). CDR3 amino acids: CASSLGQGNSPLHF. CDR3 DNA: TGTGCCAGCAGCTTGGGACAGGGGAATTCACCCCTCCACTTT. The full variable domain, in which reference TRBV5-4 and TRBJ1-6 provide the parts outside the CDR3, is ETGVTQSPTHLIKTRGQQVTLRCSSQSGHNTVSWYQQALGQGPQFIFQYYREEENGRGNFPPRFSGLQFPNYSSELNVNALELDDSALYLCASSLGQGNSPLHFGNGTRLTVT.

V and J are TRBV4-1 and TRBJ1-1, with D possibly being TRBD1 (5 bases). Trimming took 7 bases from V and 8 from J, leaving 14 bases between them. Per germline, CDR1 MGHRA and CDR2 YSYEKL. The CDR3 is 12 amino acids. For the CDR3, the DNA is TGCGCCAGCAAAACTGGGGGAGGGGAAGCTTTCTTT. Its protein is CASKTGGGEAFF.

This clonotype was recorded a few times. This sequence joins TRBV10-3 and TRBJ2-2; 10 bases agree with TRBD2. Trimming cost V 8 bases and J 3 bases; bases outside gene matches: 3. This CDR3 has 14 residues. The germline gives CDR1 ENHRY, CDR2 SYGVKD. DNA of the CDR3: TGTGCCATCGCTAGCGGGAGTGACACCGGGGAGCTGTTTTTT. Protein sequence: CAIASGSDTGELFF.

A single count supports this clonotype. The chain is built from TRBV4-2 and TRBJ2-3; 7 positions agree with TRBD1. The trim removed 3 bases at V and 4 bases at J, leaving 4 bases unmatched. The CDR3 extends over 14 amino acids. The germline gives CDR1 LGHNA, CDR2 YNFKEQ. The CDR3 spells CASSQETGADTQYF. CDR3 in DNA: TGTGCCAGCAGCCAGGAAACAGGGGCAGATACGCAGTATTTT.